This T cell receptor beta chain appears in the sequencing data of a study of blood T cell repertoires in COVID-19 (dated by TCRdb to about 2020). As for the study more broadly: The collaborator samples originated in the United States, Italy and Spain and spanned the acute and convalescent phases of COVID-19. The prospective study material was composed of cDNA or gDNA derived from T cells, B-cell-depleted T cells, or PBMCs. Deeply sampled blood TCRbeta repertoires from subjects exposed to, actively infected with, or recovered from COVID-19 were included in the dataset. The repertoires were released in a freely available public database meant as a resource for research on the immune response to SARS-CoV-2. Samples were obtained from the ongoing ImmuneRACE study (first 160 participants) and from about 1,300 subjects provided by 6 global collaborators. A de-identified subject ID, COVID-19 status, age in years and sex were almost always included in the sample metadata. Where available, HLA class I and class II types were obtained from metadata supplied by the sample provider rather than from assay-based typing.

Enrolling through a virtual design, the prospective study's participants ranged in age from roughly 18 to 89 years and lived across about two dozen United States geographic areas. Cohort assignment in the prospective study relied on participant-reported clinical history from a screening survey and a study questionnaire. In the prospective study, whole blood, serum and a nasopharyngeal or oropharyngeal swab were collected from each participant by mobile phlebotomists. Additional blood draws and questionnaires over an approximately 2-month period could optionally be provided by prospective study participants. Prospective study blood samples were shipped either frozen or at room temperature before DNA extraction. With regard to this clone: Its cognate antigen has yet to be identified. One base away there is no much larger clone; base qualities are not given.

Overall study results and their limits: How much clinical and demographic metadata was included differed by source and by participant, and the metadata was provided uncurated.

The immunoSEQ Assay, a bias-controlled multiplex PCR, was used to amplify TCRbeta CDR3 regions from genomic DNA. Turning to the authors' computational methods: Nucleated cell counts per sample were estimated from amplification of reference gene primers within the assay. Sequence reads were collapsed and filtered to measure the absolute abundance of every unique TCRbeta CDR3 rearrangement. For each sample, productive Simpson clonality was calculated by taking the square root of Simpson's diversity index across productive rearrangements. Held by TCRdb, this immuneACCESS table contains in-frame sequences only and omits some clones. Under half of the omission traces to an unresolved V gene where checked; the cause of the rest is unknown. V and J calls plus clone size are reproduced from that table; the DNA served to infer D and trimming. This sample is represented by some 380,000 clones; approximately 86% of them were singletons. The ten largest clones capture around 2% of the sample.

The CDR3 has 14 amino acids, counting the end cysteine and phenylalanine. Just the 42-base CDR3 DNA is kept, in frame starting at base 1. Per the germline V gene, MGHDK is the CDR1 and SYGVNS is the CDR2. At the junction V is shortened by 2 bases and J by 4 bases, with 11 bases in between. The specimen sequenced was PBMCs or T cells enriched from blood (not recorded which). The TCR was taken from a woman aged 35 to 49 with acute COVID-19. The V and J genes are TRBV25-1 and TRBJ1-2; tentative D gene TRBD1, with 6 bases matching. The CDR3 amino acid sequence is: CASSERDIFYGYTF. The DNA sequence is TGTGCCAGCAGTGAACGGGACATCTTCTATGGCTACACCTTC.